This T cell receptor beta chain emerged from a study of CD8+ T cells in alopecia areata (dated by TCRdb to the late 2010s). Study-wide context: The study used high-throughput TCRbeta sequencing to examine T cell clonal expansion in alopecia areata, in both the C3H/HeJ mouse model and human patients. Scalp tissue and sorted CD4+ and CD8+ peripheral blood T cells from patchy and totalis/universalis alopecia areata patients and from healthy controls were covered by human TCRbeta sequencing. Scalp clonality was compared among normal scalp (n=4), patchy alopecia areata scalp (n=8), and alopecia totalis/universalis scalp (n=8). The RNA source kit depended on sample type: the PAXgene miRNA kit for fixed scalp, the miRNeasy kit for PBMCs, and the RNeasy kit for mouse skin. immunoSEQ multiplex PCR using 35 Vbeta forward primers and 13 Jbeta reverse primers was used to amplify TCRbeta CDR3 regions. Beyond this particular receptor, the publication reports: Higher clonality and more expanded CD8+ clones were observed in lesional scalp than in normal scalp, particularly in alopecia totalis/universalis, a finding suggestive of antigenic drive. TCR sequences shared between patients were less clear than in mice, possibly partly because of HLA diversity in the patient population. Resident alphabeta T cells in normal human skin are also sequenced, complicating scalp TCR repertoire analysis, unlike mouse skin dominated by gammadelta T cells.

A note on this clone: The antigen it binds to is not known. Qualities for individual bases were not recorded, and no much larger clone is one base off.

To prepare the library, the immunoSEQ multiplex PCR assay was applied. To provide template for TCR sequencing, every sample had RNA extracted and reverse transcribed into cDNA. First-strand cDNA was synthesized using SuperScript III with a 2:1 mix of oligo-dT and random hexamers. A synthetic immune receptor repertoire was used to gauge amplification bias, and whatever bias remained was removed computationally. Per the original workflow: Raw reads were preprocessed to remove errors, and CDR3 was defined by IMGT conventions from the conserved cysteine to phenylalanine. Clonality was calculated as 1 minus Shannon entropy normalized by log2 of the number of productive unique TCRs. Scalp TCRbeta sequences were cross-referenced with sorted blood CD4 and CD8 repertoires so that the CD4 or CD8 identity of scalp clones could be inferred. The source is immuneACCESS, and TCRdb retained only in-frame sequences with V and J called. Part of the clones is not carried over; for the studies checked, unresolved V genes explain less than half of this, and the remainder is unexplained. That table furnishes V, J and clone size, whereas the DNA furnished D and trimming. This sample comprises about 200,000 clones, roughly 56% of them detected only once. Roughly 5.3% of the sample comes from the top ten.

The CDR3, from cysteine to phenylalanine, totals 16 residues. Just the 48-base CDR3 DNA is kept, in frame starting at base 1. The junction carries 24 bases between V and J, which are trimmed by 5 bases and 7 bases respectively. According to the germline V gene (reference sequence), CDR1 reads LNHNV and CDR2 reads YYDKDF. After PBMCs were isolated by density centrifugation and stained for CD3, CD4 and CD8, a FACSAria was used to sort CD4+ and CD8+ T cells. Scalp biopsies and blood samples were obtained from unaffected controls. Sequenced input: CD8+ T cells sorted from blood. The rearranged chain carries TRBV15 and TRBJ2-7; TRBD1 is a possible D gene, resting on 6 matching bases. The sequence derives from a human donor in good health. The base sequence is TGTGCCACCAGCCCCGAGTTGGGGGCGCTTACGGGGGAGCAGTACTTC. The resulting protein is CATSPELGALTGEQYF.